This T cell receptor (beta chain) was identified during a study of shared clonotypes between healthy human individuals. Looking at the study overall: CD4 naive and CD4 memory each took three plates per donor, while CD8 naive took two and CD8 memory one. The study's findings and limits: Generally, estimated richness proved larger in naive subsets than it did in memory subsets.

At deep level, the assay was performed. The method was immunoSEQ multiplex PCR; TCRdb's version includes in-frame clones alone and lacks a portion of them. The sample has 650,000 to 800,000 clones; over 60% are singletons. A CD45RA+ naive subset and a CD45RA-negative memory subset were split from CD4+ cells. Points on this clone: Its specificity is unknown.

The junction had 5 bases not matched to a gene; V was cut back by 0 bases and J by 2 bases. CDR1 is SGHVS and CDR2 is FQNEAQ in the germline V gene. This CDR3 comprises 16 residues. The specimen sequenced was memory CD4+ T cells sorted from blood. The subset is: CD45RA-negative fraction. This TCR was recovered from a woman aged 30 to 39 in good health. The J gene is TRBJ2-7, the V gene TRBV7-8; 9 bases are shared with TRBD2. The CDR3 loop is CASSLAQASGAYEQYF. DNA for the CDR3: TGTGCCAGCAGCTTAGCGCAGGCTAGCGGGGCCTACGAGCAGTACTTC.